These T cell receptor beta chains were read from a single sample in a study of blood T cells in healthy people across ages. MiXCR was run by TCRdb on the 5' RACE reads, yielding one entry per CDR3 protein. Here the sample spans approximately 780,000 distinct CDR3 sequences, around 24% being singletons. These data were likewise used in another study, on T cells of mothers and their children.

The sequencing input was blood. The receptors were gathered from a boy younger than 18 in good health. The CDR3 runs from the conserved cysteine through the conserved F or W. Fields, in order: V gene, clone size, J gene, D gene, CDR3 protein, CDR3 DNA. A D gene is named only where the DNA matches it firmly. Part of the rows lack a size; the others show once, few, many or a class for expanded clones.

>TRBV10-3|.|TRBJ2-7|TRBD2
CAISDVRSGGDYEQYF
TGTGCCATCAGCGACGTACGAAGCGGGGGAGATTACGAGCAGTACTTC
>TRBV5-1|.|TRBJ2-6|.
CASSLSRYTGANVLTF
TGCGCCAGCAGCTTGTCCCGCTATACTGGGGCCAACGTCCTGACTTTC
>TRBV2|.|TRBJ2-1|TRBD2
CASIPSRASGDNEQFF
TGTGCCAGCATTCCCAGCCGGGCTAGCGGCGACAATGAGCAGTTCTTC
>TRBV5-1|.|TRBJ2-7|.
CASSLYPGPYEQYF
TGCGCCAGCAGCTTGTATCCCGGTCCCTACGAGCAGTACTTC
>TRBV27|.|TRBJ2-7|.
CASSFAGPPYEQYF
TGTGCCAGCAGTTTCGCTGGGCCGCCCTACGAGCAGTACTTC
>TRBV5-1|many|TRBJ2-5|TRBD1
CASSPGQQETQYF
TGTGCCAGCAGCCCGGGACAGCAAGAGACCCAGTACTTC
>TRBV28|.|TRBJ2-7|TRBD1
CASSTPGTGPSEQYF
TGTGCCAGCAGCACTCCCGGGACAGGGCCTTCCGAGCAGTACTTC
>TRBV10-3|.|TRBJ1-3|TRBD1
CASDQGNRQGISGNTIYF
TGTGCCTCCGATCAGGGGAATCGACAGGGTATATCCGGAAACACCATATATTTT
>TRBV6-1|.|TRBJ2-7|.
CASSETLGGTFSGYEQYF
TGTGCCAGCAGTGAAACTCTTGGCGGGACCTTCTCTGGGTACGAGCAGTACTTC
>TRBV29-1|few|TRBJ2-5|.
CSVEPNTETQYF
TGCAGCGTTGAACCGAACACGGAGACCCAGTACTTC